This T cell receptor (beta chain) was recovered during a study of blood T cell repertoires in COVID-19. Whole-study context: PBMCs, B-cell-depleted T cells, or T cells were the source of the cDNA or gDNA that made up the material.

Some clones are missing from TCRdb's copy, which holds only in-frame ones; the method was immunoSEQ multiplex PCR. The sample shows roughly 160,000 clones, 70% to 90% of them seen only once. The length of the CDR3 is 17 residues. V was clipped by 4 bases and J by 4 bases; unmatched bases: 7. From germline, CDR1 is SNHLY and CDR2 FYNNEI. V and J are TRBV2 and TRBJ2-1, with 13 bases matching TRBD2. Sample: peripheral blood. This sequence was found in a man younger than 35 with acute or convalescent COVID-19. Written as DNA, the CDR3 is TGTGCCAGCAGTGCACTAGCGGGGGGGCCTATGTACAATGAGCAGTTCTTC. Translating gives CASSALAGGPMYNEQFF.